This T cell receptor beta chain originates from a study of blood T cell repertoires in COVID-19. Profiling relied on immunoSEQ multiplex PCR, and the TCRdb table lists in-frame clones only, not all of them. The sample comprises roughly 73,000 clones, more than 90% of which are singletons, and under 1.5% rests with the top ten. Germline V lookup: CDR1 SGHVS, CDR2 FQNEAQ. V lost 1 base and J lost 1, with 11 bases in between. CDR3 length: 15 amino acids. This clone was recorded only once. Material: peripheral blood. The chain recombines TRBV7-8 with TRBJ2-7; possibly TRBD1 for D (6 bases). This clonotype was sampled from a man aged 45-60 years with acute or convalescent COVID-19. The CDR3 DNA reads as TGTGCCAGCAGCTTAGGAGGGGGACGGTCCTACGAGCAGTACGTC. Translated, it gives CASSLGGGRSYEQYV.